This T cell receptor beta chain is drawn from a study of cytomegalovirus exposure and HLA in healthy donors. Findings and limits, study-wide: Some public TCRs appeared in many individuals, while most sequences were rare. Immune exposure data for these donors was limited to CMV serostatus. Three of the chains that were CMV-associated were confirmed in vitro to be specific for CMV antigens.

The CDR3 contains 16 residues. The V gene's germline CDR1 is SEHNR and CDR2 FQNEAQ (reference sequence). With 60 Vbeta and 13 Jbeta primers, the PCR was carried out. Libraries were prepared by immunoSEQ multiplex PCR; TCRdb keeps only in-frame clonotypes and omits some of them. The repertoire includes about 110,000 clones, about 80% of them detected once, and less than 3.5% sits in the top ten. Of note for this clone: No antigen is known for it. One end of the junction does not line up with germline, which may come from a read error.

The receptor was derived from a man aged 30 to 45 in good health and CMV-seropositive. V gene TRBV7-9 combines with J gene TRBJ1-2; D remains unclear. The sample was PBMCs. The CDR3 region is CSSSLSLAAGSYGYTF. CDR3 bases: TGTTCCAGCAGCTTATCGTTAGCAGCCGGCAGCTATGGCTACACCTTC.